The 11 T cell receptor beta chains given below trace back to one sample, sequenced in a study of shared clonotypes between healthy human individuals. Repertoires were generated with immunoSEQ multiplex PCR, while TCRdb's copy carries only in-frame clones and drops some. The table has about 340,000 clones, roughly 80% seen once; the top ten hold more than 9%. Sequenced: memory CD4+ T cells sorted from blood. Sample subset: CD45RA-negative fraction. These receptors were obtained from a man aged 25-45 years in good health.

This clone showed up just once. The chain is built from TRBV27 and TRBJ1-2, with D unresolved. CDR1 is MNHEY and CDR2 is SMNVEV in the germline V gene (reference sequence). The CDR3 runs 15 residues. V lost 6 bases to trimming and J lost 8 bases, with 22 bases between them. DNA for the CDR3: TGTGCCAGCAGGCTCGCCCCCGATACAGCGGAGGGCTACACCTTC. Its translation: CASRLAPDTAEGYTF.

The V and J genes are TRBV6-1 and TRBJ2-7, with TRBD1 matching over 9 bases. Germline V CDR1 and CDR2: MNHNS, SASEGT. This CDR3 is built from 14 residues. V trimming: 6 bases; J trimming: 3 bases; junction bases outside the gene matches: 6. CDR3: CASRGQGINYEQYF. CDR3 in DNA: TGTGCCAGCAGGGGACAGGGAATTAACTACGAGCAGTACTTC.

Written as DNA, the CDR3 is TGTGCCAGCAGCTTAGCGGGGGTGAAGGAGGAGACCCAGTACTTC. Translation: CASSLAGVKEETQYF. The chain has TRBV7-6 and TRBJ2-5; the D gene could be TRBD1 or TRBD2 (5 bases each). The CDR3 covers 15 residues. Trimming left V 0 bases short and J 5 bases short, with 13 bases between. CDR1 SGHVS and CDR2 FNYEAQ come from the germline V gene.

The J gene is TRBJ2-2, the V gene TRBV6-4; D possibly matches TRBD1 or TRBD2 (5 bases each). Germline V CDR1 and CDR2: MRHNA, SNTAGT. The CDR3 has 15 residues. With 6 bases removed from V and 0 bases from J, the gap between germline ends came to 11 bases. This CDR3 is CASRTGTTNTGELFF. As DNA, the CDR3 is TGTGCCAGCAGAACCGGGACCACGAACACCGGGGAGCTGTTTTTT.

This rearrangement joins TRBV6-1 to TRBJ2-1, with D possibly TRBD2 on 6 matching bases. This CDR3 is 14 amino acids long. Germline V lookup: CDR1 MNHNS, CDR2 SASEGT. V was clipped by 4 bases and J by 7 bases, with 14 bases between them. The CDR3 loop reads CASSGGLPGNEQFF. DNA of the CDR3: TGTGCCAGCAGTGGGGGACTGCCGGGGAATGAGCAGTTCTTC.

The V call is TRBV11-2, the J call TRBJ2-7, with 7 bases matching TRBD1. This CDR3 contains 13 residues. The V segment lost 6 bases and the J segment 2 bases; nucleotides outside the gene matches: 4. From germline, CDR1 is SGHAT and CDR2 FQNNGV. CDR3 nucleotide sequence: TGTGCCAGCAGTCGGGACAGAACCTACGAGCAGTACTTC. It is translated as CASSRDRTYEQYF.

This sequence joins TRBV11-2 and TRBJ2-1; D is uncertain. Per the germline V gene, CDR1 is SGHAT and CDR2 is FQNNGV. V was cut by 1 base and J by 6 bases, with 7 bases left in between. The CDR3 is 13 residues long. Written as DNA, the CDR3 is TGTGCCAGCAGCTTAGTGCGCGGCAATGAGCAGTTCTTC. Protein product: CASSLVRGNEQFF.

V gene TRBV29-1 combines with J gene TRBJ2-3; TRBD1 matches 9 bases. Germline values: CDR1 SQVTM, CDR2 ANQGSEA. The CDR3 consists of 13 residues. The junction had 6 bases not matched to a gene; V was cut back by 8 bases and J by 3 bases. The CDR3 here is CSFSGQGTDTQYF. For the CDR3, the DNA is TGCAGCTTTTCCGGACAGGGGACAGATACGCAGTATTTT.

V and J are TRBV10-3 and TRBJ2-3, with TRBD2 matching over 10 bases. The V segment lost 2 bases and the J segment 3 bases; nucleotides outside the gene matches: 5. The length of the CDR3 is 16 residues. CDR1 is ENHRY, CDR2 SYGVKD, per germline. The CDR3, as DNA: TGTGCCATCAGTGAGGCGTCTAGCGGGAGTACAGATACGCAGTATTTT. It specifies CAISEASSGSTDTQYF.

This chain links TRBV5-1 with TRBJ2-7; 11 nucleotides align to TRBD2. V was pared by 5 bases and J by 4 bases, with 5 bases of the junction left unmatched. The CDR3 runs 14 residues. Germline V gene data show CDR1 as SGHRS and CDR2 as YFSETQ. The CDR3 DNA reads as TGCGCCAGCAGGCTAGCGGGAGGAGATTACGAGCAGTACTTC. It specifies CASRLAGGDYEQYF.

The chain combines TRBV25-1 with TRBJ2-2; 9 nucleotides agree with TRBD2. With V trimmed by 2 bases and J by 7 bases, 8 bases remained unmatched. The CDR3 has 16 amino acids. Germline V gene data show CDR1 as MGHDK and CDR2 as SYGVNS. The CDR3 DNA sequence: TGTGCCAGCAGTGAACCTAGCGGGACGGGATTCGGGGAGCTGTTTTTT. It yields the protein CASSEPSGTGFGELFF.